The 31 T cell receptor beta chains reported below all come from one sample, sequenced in a study of memory CD4+ T cells and cytomegalovirus serostatus. The sort gate was single viable CD3+CD4+CD8-CD45RO+ cells for memory CD4+ T cells. Sequencing was performed with immunoSEQ multiplex PCR; in TCRdb, only in-frame clones are kept and a portion is missing. The table lists some 95,000 clones, roughly 80% of them singletons. The source material was memory CD4+ T cells from blood. The receptor source for this set is an adult in good health and CMV-seropositive.

This rearrangement joins TRBV6-1 to TRBJ1-6; the match to TRBD1 covers 9 bases. The CDR3 has 17 residues. The V gene end was trimmed by 4 bases and the J gene end by 13 bases; junction bases not matched to a gene: 17. Germline assignment: CDR1 MNHNS and CDR2 SASEGT. CDR3 in amino acids: CASSGPAGTGPGFPLHF. CDR3 nucleotide sequence: TGTGCCAGCAGTGGACCAGCCGGGACAGGGCCCGGTTTCCCCCTCCACTTT.

There are a few counts of this clone. This sequence joins TRBV18 and TRBJ2-2; D not certain. V was clipped by 3 bases and J by 0 bases, with 8 bases between them. CDR3 length: 15 amino acids. CDR1 is KGHSH and CDR2 is LQKENI in the germline V gene. CDR3 sequence reads: CASSPLRTNTGELFF. DNA for the CDR3: TGTGCCAGCTCACCGCTCCGTACGAACACCGGGGAGCTGTTTTTT.

The genes are TRBV7-3 and TRBJ2-1; TRBD2 might be the D (5 bases). Germline loops: CDR1 SGHTA, CDR2 FQGTGA. The CDR3 is 13 residues long. Trimming shortened V by 4 bases and J by 7 bases, and 11 bases separated the two germline ends. Written as DNA, the CDR3 is TGTGCCAGCAGCTCCGCCGGGGAGAATGAGCAGTTCTTC. Encoded protein: CASSSAGENEQFF.

This chain uses TRBV6-1 with TRBJ1-4; D is ambiguous. V lost 4 bases and J lost 4, with 10 bases in between. The V gene's germline CDR1 is MNHNS and CDR2 SASEGT. CDR3 length: 14 residues. CDR3 protein: CASSAPGRNEKLFF. The CDR3, as DNA: TGTGCCAGCAGTGCCCCGGGCCGTAATGAAAAACTGTTTTTT.

This sequence joins TRBV7-8 and TRBJ2-2; D unresolved. The ends were cut back, 7 bases at V and 4 bases at J, with 16 bases in the middle. Looked up from germline, CDR1 is SGHVS and CDR2 is FQNEAQ. This CDR3 is 15 amino acids long. CDR3 region: CASTQGTQSTGELFF. CDR3 DNA sequence: TGTGCCAGCACCCAAGGCACTCAATCCACCGGGGAGCTGTTTTTT.

Here the CDR3 DNA reads TGTGCCAGCAGCTTGGTGGGGCCGCGAAACATTCAGTACTTC. Translation: CASSLVGPRNIQYF. This chain uses TRBV5-6 with TRBJ2-4, with D possibly being TRBD1 (5 bases). The germline V and J ends were trimmed by 0 bases and 6 bases, with 10 bases remaining between them. CDR3 length: 14 residues. The germline gives CDR1 SGHDT, CDR2 YYEEEE.

The chain recombines TRBV5-1 with TRBJ1-2; D gene uncertain. The CDR3 has 17 residues. Germline CDR1 SGHRS, CDR2 YFSETQ. Trimming cost V 0 bases and J 1 base, with 16 bases left between them. The DNA for the CDR3 is TGCGCCAGCAGCTTGGGCCCGGACCCCGAGGGTAACTATGGCTACACCTTC. Translation gives CASSLGPDPEGNYGYTF.

The chain couples TRBV15 to TRBJ1-5, with D unresolved. This CDR3 is built from 15 residues. V gave up 1 base and J gave up 14 bases, with 21 bases separating them. Looked up from germline, CDR1 is LNHNV and CDR2 is YYDKDF (reference sequence). For the CDR3, the DNA is TGTGCCACCAGCAGAGGGGTTGAGGGTACCCACGGGAAGCATTTT. Amino acid sequence: CATSRGVEGTHGKHF.

In this sample, this clone turned up once. This chain joins TRBV7-5 and TRBJ2-5. TRBV7-5 is a recognized pseudogene. This CDR3 has 14 amino acids. This CDR3 reads CVRSKTLPIETQYF. The DNA of the CDR3 is TGTGTCAGAAGCAAAACCCTCCCAATAGAGACCCAGTACTTC.

This chain joins TRBV5-5 and TRBJ2-5; D remains ambiguous. V was shortened by 5 bases and J by 1 base, with 9 bases between the two germline ends. CDR1 and CDR2 (germline): SGHKS, YYEKEE (reference sequence). CDR3 length: 13 residues. Here the CDR3 DNA reads TGTGCCAGCAGTTGGTCTCCCCAAGAGACCCAGTACTTC. This encodes CASSWSPQETQYF.

This chain uses TRBV29-1 with TRBJ1-1; a possible D gene is TRBD1 (5 bases). V was shortened by 5 bases and J by 0 bases, with 10 bases between the two germline ends. There are 13 residues in the CDR3. Looked up from germline, CDR1 is SQVTM and CDR2 is ANQGSEA. The CDR3 sequence is CSVWTDMNTEAFF. CDR3 nucleotide sequence: TGCAGCGTTTGGACGGACATGAACACTGAAGCTTTCTTT.

CDR3 sequence reads: CASTAEGTQYF. DNA of the CDR3: TGTGCCAGCACCGCCGAGGGGACCCAGTACTTC. This chain connects TRBV6-1 to TRBJ2-5; possible D gene TRBD2, 5 bases. Trimming took off 7 bases at V and 7 bases at J, with 10 bases between the two ends. Germline V gene lookup returns CDR1 MNHNS and CDR2 SASEGT. This CDR3 is 11 amino acids long.

The V call is TRBV6-1, the J call TRBJ2-7; D ambiguous. The CDR3 totals 13 residues. Germline CDR1 and CDR2: MNHNS and SASEGT. V was cut by 0 bases and J by 0 bases, with 3 bases left in between. DNA for the CDR3: TGTGCCAGCAGTGAAGCTAGCTCCTACGAGCAGTACTTC. This encodes CASSEASSYEQYF.

V gene TRBV4-3 combines with J gene TRBJ2-1; TRBD2 matches 12 bases. This CDR3 contains 17 residues. V lost 1 base to trimming and J lost 5 bases; unmatched junction nucleotides: 6. In germline, CDR1 is LGHNA, CDR2 YSLEER. As DNA, the CDR3 is TGCGCCAGCAGCCAAGGACTAGCGGGAGTTGGAAACAATGAGCAGTTCTTC. This gives the protein CASSQGLAGVGNNEQFF.

This chain connects TRBV5-1 to TRBJ2-5; possibly TRBD1 for D (6 bases). There are 14 residues in the CDR3. Germline CDR1 SGHRS, CDR2 YFSETQ. With 2 bases removed from V and 0 bases from J, the gap between germline ends came to 8 bases. The CDR3 loop reads CASSLDRYQETQYF. CDR3 sequence (DNA): TGCGCCAGCAGCTTAGACAGGTACCAAGAGACCCAGTACTTC.

The V call is TRBV14, the J call TRBJ2-3, with D tentatively TRBD2 (5 bases). Trimming stripped 3 bases from V and 2 bases from J, with 21 bases between. CDR1 and CDR2 from the germline V gene are SGHDN and FVKESK. CDR3 length: 18 amino acids. CDR3 amino acids: CASSQRSSSRTFTDTQYF. The CDR3 coding sequence is TGTGCCAGCAGCCAGAGGTCTTCTAGCCGAACTTTCACAGATACGCAGTATTTT.

V is TRBV27 and J is TRBJ2-1, with D tentatively TRBD1 or TRBD2 (6 bases each). The CDR3 covers 14 residues. In germline, CDR1 is MNHEY, CDR2 SMNVEV (reference sequence). The V end was cut by 5 bases, the J end by 7 bases, with 15 bases between. CDR3 sequence (DNA): TGTGCCAGCAGTCTTGGGGGCGCGGGGAATGAGCAGTTCTTC. Protein product: CASSLGGAGNEQFF.

This chain uses TRBV4-2 with TRBJ2-2; no firm D call. The germline CDR1 and CDR2 sequences are LGHNA and YNFKEQ. V shed 1 base and J shed 0 bases, with 12 bases lying between them. CDR3 size: 17 residues. This CDR3 is CASSQVKGQSNTGELFF. The CDR3 nucleotides are TGTGCCAGCAGCCAAGTCAAAGGGCAATCGAACACCGGGGAGCTGTTTTTT.

The chain joins TRBV7-2 to TRBJ2-1; D possibly matches TRBD1 or TRBD2 (5 bases each). The ends were cut back, 2 bases at V and 9 bases at J, with 11 bases in the middle. The V gene's germline CDR1 is SGHTA and CDR2 FQGNSA. The CDR3 extends over 13 amino acids. The CDR3 bases are TGTGCCAGCAGCTTACCGGAGAGGGGTGAGCAGTTCTTC. Translated: CASSLPERGEQFF.

This clone has more than one count but fewer than ten. This sequence joins TRBV4-1 and TRBJ1-1; the D gene is possibly TRBD1 (6 bases). Germline loops: CDR1 MGHRA, CDR2 YSYEKL. Trimming took 0 bases from V and 5 from J, leaving 13 bases between them. The CDR3 runs 15 residues. The CDR3, as DNA: TGCGCCAGCAGCCAAGATCGCGGGGGGGCAACTGAAGCTTTCTTT. This encodes CASSQDRGGATEAFF.

CDR3 in amino acids: CASSLVGGSENTIYF. The CDR3 region has the DNA TGCGCCAGCAGCTTGGTGGGCGGTTCGGAAAACACCATATATTTT. The chain carries TRBV5-1 and TRBJ1-3; D remains unclear. CDR3 length equals 15 residues. V was cut by 0 bases and J by 6 bases, with 13 bases left in between. CDR1 is SGHRS and CDR2 is YFSETQ in the germline V gene.

The chain carries TRBV7-2 and TRBJ2-5; possible D gene TRBD2, 6 bases. Deletions cut 5 bases from V and 3 bases from J, with 16 bases between. Per the germline V gene, CDR1 is SGHTA and CDR2 is FQGNSA. The CDR3 length is 15 residues. Here the CDR3 DNA reads TGTGCCAGCAGCCAGCGGGCTAGCGAGGAAGAGACCCAGTACTTC. It codes for CASSQRASEEETQYF. The whole variable domain, remainder taken from reference TRBV7-2 and TRBJ2-5, is GAGVSQSPSNKVTEKGKDVELRCDPISGHTALYWYRQSLGQGLEFLIYFQGNSAPDKSGLPSDRFSAERTGGSVSTLTIQRTQQEDSAVYLCASSQRASEEETQYFGPGTRLLVL.

The chain is built from TRBV6-5 and TRBJ1-1, with no clear D. Germline CDR1 is MNHEY and CDR2 is SVGAGI. Trimming stripped 0 bases from V and 0 bases from J, with 11 bases between. The CDR3 is made up of 16 amino acids. CDR3 sequence reads: CASSYSSTPLNTEAFF. The CDR3 bases are TGTGCCAGCAGTTACTCTAGCACACCCCTGAACACTGAAGCTTTCTTT.

J is TRBJ2-7 and V is TRBV27; possibly TRBD1 for D (6 bases). Trimming removed 6 bases at V and 6 bases at J, with 15 bases between. CDR1 is MNHEY and CDR2 is SMNVEV in the germline V gene (reference sequence). The CDR3 is 13 amino acids. CDR3 residues: CASRGAGLSEQYF. The DNA for the CDR3 is TGTGCCAGCAGGGGGGCCGGGTTAAGCGAGCAGTACTTC.

A note on this clone: Germline and junction disagree at one end, which may indicate a read error. Other DNA sequences in this sample translate to the same CDR3. The chain has TRBV7-2 and TRBJ2-5; 11 bases map to TRBD2. The CDR3 spans 15 residues. Germline CDR1 and CDR2: SGHTA and FQGNSA. As DNA, the CDR3 is TGTGCCAGCAGCTCCACTAGCGGGAGTGGAGAGACTCAGTACTTC. This encodes CASSSTSGSGETQYF.

CDR3 sequence: CASSPPAGSGNTIYF. CDR3 DNA: TGTGCCAGCAGTCCCCCGGCAGGGTCTGGAAACACCATATATTTT. The rearrangement links TRBV6-1 to TRBJ1-3; possibly TRBD1 for D (5 bases). Trimming removed 5 bases at V and 1 base at J, with 12 bases between. Germline CDR1 MNHNS, CDR2 SASEGT. CDR3 length: 15 residues.

The CDR3 spells CASSLSRARGANVLTF. In nucleotides, the CDR3 is TGTGCCAGCTCACTCAGCAGGGCGAGGGGGGCCAACGTCCTGACTTTC. The chain uses TRBV18 and TRBJ2-6, with D possibly matching TRBD1 (5 bases). V was clipped by 4 bases and J by 4 bases, with 14 bases between them. This CDR3 spans 16 amino acids. Germline-derived CDR1 and CDR2 are KGHSH and LQKENI.

The chain combines TRBV5-1 with TRBJ1-4; D uncertain. Trimming cost V 4 bases and J 2 bases, with 9 bases left between them. Per the germline V gene, CDR1 is SGHRS and CDR2 is YFSETQ. The length of the CDR3 is 14 residues. Here the CDR3 reads CASSPGLTNEKLFF. For the CDR3, the DNA is TGCGCCAGCAGCCCCGGGTTGACTAATGAAAAACTGTTTTTT.

V gene TRBV15 combines with J gene TRBJ1-2, with no clear D. The length of the CDR3 is 15 residues. V was clipped by 1 base and J by 0 bases, with 9 bases between them. The germline V gene has CDR1 LNHNV and CDR2 YYDKDF (reference sequence). The CDR3 here is CATSRGSTANYGYTF. CDR3 in DNA: TGTGCCACCAGCAGAGGTTCAACCGCTAACTATGGCTACACCTTC. Based on the CDR3 plus reference TRBV15 and TRBJ1-2, the full variable domain is DAMVIQNPRYQVTQFGKPVTLSCSQTLNHNVMYWYQQKSSQAPKLLFHYYDKDFNNEADTPDNFQSRRPNTSFCFLDIRSPGLGDTAMYLCATSRGSTANYGYTFGSGTRLTVV.

The V gene is TRBV5-1, the J gene TRBJ2-5, with D tentatively TRBD2 (7 bases). Germline lookup yields CDR1 SGHRS and CDR2 YFSETQ. V lost 7 bases to trimming and J lost 5 bases, with 18 bases between them. This CDR3 comprises 14 residues. The CDR3 DNA is TGCGCCAGCTCGGGTCTGCGGGGGCTGGAGACCCAGTACTTC. Translated: CASSGLRGLETQYF.

V gene TRBV19 combines with J gene TRBJ2-1; TRBD2 might be the D (5 bases). Germline CDR1 LNHDA, CDR2 SQIVND (reference sequence). V lost 3 bases and J lost 0, with 15 bases in between. This CDR3 is built from 17 residues. CDR3 in DNA: TGTGCCAGTAGTATTCTAAGCGGCACCTTCTCCTACAATGAGCAGTTCTTC. Its translation: CASSILSGTFSYNEQFF.